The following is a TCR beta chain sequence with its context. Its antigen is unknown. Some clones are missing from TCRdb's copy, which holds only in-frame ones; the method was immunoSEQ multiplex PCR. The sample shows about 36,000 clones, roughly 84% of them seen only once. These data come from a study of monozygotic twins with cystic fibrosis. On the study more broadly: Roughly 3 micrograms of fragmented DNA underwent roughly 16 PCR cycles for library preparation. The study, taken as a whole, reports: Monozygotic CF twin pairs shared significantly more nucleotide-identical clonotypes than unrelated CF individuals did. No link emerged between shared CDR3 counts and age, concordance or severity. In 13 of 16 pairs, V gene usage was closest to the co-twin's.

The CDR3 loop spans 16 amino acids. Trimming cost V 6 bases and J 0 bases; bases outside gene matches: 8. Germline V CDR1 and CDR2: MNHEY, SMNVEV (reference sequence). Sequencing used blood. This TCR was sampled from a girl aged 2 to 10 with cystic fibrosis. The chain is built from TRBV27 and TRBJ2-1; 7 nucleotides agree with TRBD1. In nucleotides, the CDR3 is TGTGCCAGCAGACGGCTAGGACAGGACTCCTACAATGAGCAGTTCTTC. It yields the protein CASRRLGQDSYNEQFF.